This TCR beta chain was captured in a study of cytomegalovirus exposure and HLA in healthy donors. Study outcomes and limitations: The study put 150 to 200 TCR beta chains on its list as cytomegalovirus-associated. In a later analysis, HLA-C alleles had the fewest associated TCRs, DRB1 alleles the most.

Researchers ran the PCR with 60 Vbeta and 13 Jbeta primers. Clones were sequenced by immunoSEQ multiplex PCR, and TCRdb holds only the in-frame ones, with some missing. The sample contains more than 95,000 clones, roughly three quarters of which appear only once. As for this clone: Antigen specificity is unknown.

Sequencing was performed on PBMCs. This TCR derives from a woman in her late teens or twenties in good health and CMV-seronegative.

The CDR3 loop reads CASSLWDSSNTEAFF. DNA of the CDR3: TGTGCCAGCAGTCTGTGGGACAGCTCGAACACTGAAGCTTTCTTT. The chain joins TRBV6-5 to TRBJ1-1, with TRBD1 matching 7 bases. The CDR3 consists of 15 residues. Germline-derived CDR1 and CDR2 are MNHEY and SVGAGI. With V trimmed by 5 bases and J by 1 base, 7 bases remained unmatched.